This is a list of T cell receptor beta chains from one sample in a study of tumor-infiltrating lymphocytes in localized non-small cell lung cancer. Assay: immunoSEQ multiplex PCR; the TCRdb copy retains only in-frame clones and omits some. The sample consists of some 14,000 clones, 60% to 80% of them appearing once. Sequences were obtained from uninvolved lung tissue not adjacent to the tumor. The receptor source for this set is a human donor with non-small cell lung cancer. The CDR3 runs from the conserved cysteine through the conserved F or W. The D gene is left open where the match is weak. Rows may omit the clone size; those that give it use once, few, many or a size class.

TRBJ2-7 | few | . | TRBV2 | CASTLDSRLYEQYF | TGTGCCAGCACCCTCGACAGCCGCCTCTACGAGCAGTACTTC
TRBJ2-1 | few | TRBD2 | TRBV7-9 | CASSSSGGANEQFF | TGTGCCAGCAGCTCTAGCGGGGGGGCAAATGAGCAGTTCTTC
TRBJ1-5 | . | TRBD1 | TRBV30 | CAWGTVGNQPQHF | TGTGCCTGGGGGACAGTCGGCAATCAGCCCCAGCATTTT
TRBJ1-1 | . | . | TRBV5-4 | CASSPMNTEAFF | TGTGCCAGCAGCCCCATGAACACTGAAGCTTTCTTT
TRBJ2-5 | . | . | TRBV5-6 | CASTRTAQETQYF | TGTGCCAGCACCCGGACAGCACAAGAGACCCAGTACTTC
TRBJ2-7 | . | . | TRBV7-2 | CASSFLPTADKRNF | TGTGCCAGCAGCTTCCTACCAACCGCGGACAAGAGGAACTTC
TRBJ2-1 | . | . | TRBV9 | CASSVYGGSGYNEQFF | TGTGCCAGCAGCGTATATGGTGGTAGCGGCTACAATGAGCAGTTCTTC
TRBJ2-7 | . | . | TRBV7-2 | CASSFPVRDEQYF | TGTGCCAGCAGCTTTCCGGTAAGGGACGAGCAGTACTTC
TRBJ2-3 | . | TRBD2 | TRBV5-6 | CASSSRERGRFTDTQYF | TGTGCCAGCAGCTCCCGAGAGCGCGGGAGATTCACAGATACGCAGTATTTT
TRBJ2-5 | . | . | TRBV6-5 | CASSYLGHETQYF | TGTGCCAGCAGTTATTTAGGACATGAGACCCAGTACTTC
TRBJ2-7 | . | . | TRBV4-2 | CASSQSSGYEQYF | TGTGCCAGCAGCCAATCAAGCGGCTACGAGCAGTACTTC
TRBJ1-2 | . | . | TRBV6-5 | CASSSPSQLNYGYTF | TGTGCCAGCAGTTCCCCTTCCCAGCTCAACTATGGCTACACCTTC
TRBJ1-5 | few | . | TRBV29-1 | CSVREGNQPQHF | TGCAGCGTCAGGGAGGGCAATCAGCCCCAGCATTTT
TRBJ2-1 | . | TRBD1 | TRBV7-3 | CASGTGNNEQFF | TGTGCCAGCGGGACAGGGAACAATGAGCAGTTCTTC
TRBJ1-3 | . | . | TRBV6-5 | CASSYSRGSSGNTIYF | TGTGCCAGCAGTTACTCGAGGGGAAGCTCTGGAAACACCATATATTTT
TRBJ2-7 | . | . | TRBV28 | CASSPRQSTYEQYF | TGTGCCAGCAGTCCACGACAGTCTACCTACGAGCAGTACTTC
TRBJ2-1 | . | TRBD2 | TRBV9 | CASSEHGTSRLEYYNEQFF | TGTGCCAGCAGCGAGCATGGGACTAGCAGACTAGAATACTACAATGAGCAGTTCTTC
TRBJ2-7 | . | TRBD1 | TRBV29-1 | CSGTGASSYEQYF | TGCAGCGGCACAGGGGCTAGCTCCTACGAGCAGTACTTC
TRBJ1-1 | few | . | TRBV28 | CASSDTGTEAFF | TGTGCCAGCAGTGATACAGGGACTGAAGCTTTCTTT
TRBJ1-2 | . | . | TRBV19 | CASSIEIRDGYTF | TGTGCCAGTAGTATAGAGATTAGGGATGGCTACACCTTC
TRBJ1-5 | . | . | TRBV29-1 | CSGSFGSNQPQHF | TGCAGCGGCTCTTTCGGGAGCAATCAGCCCCAGCATTTT
TRBJ1-2 | once | . | TRBV19 | CASSMIEGFYGYTF | TGTGCCAGTAGTATGATCGAGGGGTTCTATGGCTACACCTTC
TRBJ1-6 | . | . | TRBV6-5 | CASSYSRGNSPLHF | TGTGCCAGCAGTTACTCTCGGGGGAATTCACCCCTCCACTTT
TRBJ2-7 | . | TRBD2 | TRBV27 | CASSLDSAGVDYEQYF | TGTGCCAGCAGTTTAGATTCAGCGGGAGTAGACTACGAGCAGTACTTC
TRBJ2-5 | few | . | TRBV5-6 | CASSRGELRLEGRETQYF | TGTGCCAGCAGCCGAGGCGAACTGAGACTAGAGGGGCGAGAGACCCAGTACTTC
TRBJ1-5 | . | . | TRBV6-5 | CASSPRSKTPQHF | TGTGCCAGCAGTCCCCGGTCAAAAACCCCCCAGCATTTT
TRBJ1-2 | . | . | TRBV6-1 | CASSEGRGLNYGYTF | TGTGCCAGCAGTGAAGGGCGGGGTCTCAACTATGGCTACACCTTC